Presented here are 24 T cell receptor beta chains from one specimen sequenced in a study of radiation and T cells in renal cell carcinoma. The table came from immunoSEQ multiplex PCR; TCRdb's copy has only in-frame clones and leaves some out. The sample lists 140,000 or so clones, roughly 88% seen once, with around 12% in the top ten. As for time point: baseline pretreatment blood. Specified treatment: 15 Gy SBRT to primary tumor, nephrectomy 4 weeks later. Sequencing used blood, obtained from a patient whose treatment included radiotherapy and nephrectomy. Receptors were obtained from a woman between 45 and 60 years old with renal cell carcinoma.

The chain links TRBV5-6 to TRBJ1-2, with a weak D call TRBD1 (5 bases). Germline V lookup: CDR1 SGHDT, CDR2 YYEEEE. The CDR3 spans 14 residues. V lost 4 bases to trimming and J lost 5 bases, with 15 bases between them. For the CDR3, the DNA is TGTGCCAGCAGCCCAGACGGACAAGAATATGGCTACACCTTC. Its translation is CASSPDGQEYGYTF.

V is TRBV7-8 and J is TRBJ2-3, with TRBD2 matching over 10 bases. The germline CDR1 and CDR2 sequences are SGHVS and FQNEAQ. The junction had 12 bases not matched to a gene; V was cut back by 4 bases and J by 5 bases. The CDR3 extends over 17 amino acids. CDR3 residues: CASSSETLAGSGDTQYF. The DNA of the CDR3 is TGTGCCAGCAGCTCCGAGACACTAGCGGGGTCCGGAGATACGCAGTATTTT.

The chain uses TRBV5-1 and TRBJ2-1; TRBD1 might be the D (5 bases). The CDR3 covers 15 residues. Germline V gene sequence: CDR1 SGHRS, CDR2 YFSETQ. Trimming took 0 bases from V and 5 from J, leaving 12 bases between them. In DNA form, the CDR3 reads TGCGCCAGCAGCTTGGTGGTGGGGCAGGACAATGAGCAGTTCTTC. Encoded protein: CASSLVVGQDNEQFF. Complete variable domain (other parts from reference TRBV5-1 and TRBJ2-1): KAGVTQTPRYLIKTRGQQVTLSCSPISGHRSVSWYQQTPGQGLQFLFEYFSETQRNKGNFPGRFSGRQFSNSRSEMNVSTLELGDSALYLCASSLVVGQDNEQFFGPGTRLTVL.

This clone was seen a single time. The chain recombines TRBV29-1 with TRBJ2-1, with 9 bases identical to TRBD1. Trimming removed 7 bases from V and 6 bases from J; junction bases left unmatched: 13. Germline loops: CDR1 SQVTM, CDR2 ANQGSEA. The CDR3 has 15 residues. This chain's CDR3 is CSAYNTGGRGNEQFF. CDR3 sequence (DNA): TGCAGCGCCTACAATACAGGGGGCAGAGGCAATGAGCAGTTCTTC.

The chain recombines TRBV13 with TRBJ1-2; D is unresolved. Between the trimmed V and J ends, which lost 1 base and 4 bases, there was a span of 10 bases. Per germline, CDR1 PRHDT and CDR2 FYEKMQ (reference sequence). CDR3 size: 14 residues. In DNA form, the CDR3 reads TGTGCCAGCAGCTTAGACAGATCGGGCTATGGCTACACCTTC. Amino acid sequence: CASSLDRSGYGYTF. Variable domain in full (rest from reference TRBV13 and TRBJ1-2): AAGVIQSPRHLIKEKRETATLKCYPIPRHDTVYWYQQGPGQDPQFLISFYEKMQSDKGSIPDRFSAQQFSDYHSELNMSSLELGDSALYFCASSLDRSGYGYTFGSGTRLTVV.

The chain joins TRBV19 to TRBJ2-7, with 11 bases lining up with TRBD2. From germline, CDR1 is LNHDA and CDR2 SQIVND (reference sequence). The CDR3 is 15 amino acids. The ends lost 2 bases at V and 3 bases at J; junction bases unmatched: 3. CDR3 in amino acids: CASSILSGGVYEQYF. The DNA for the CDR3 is TGTGCCAGTAGTATACTTAGCGGGGGGGTCTACGAGCAGTACTTC.

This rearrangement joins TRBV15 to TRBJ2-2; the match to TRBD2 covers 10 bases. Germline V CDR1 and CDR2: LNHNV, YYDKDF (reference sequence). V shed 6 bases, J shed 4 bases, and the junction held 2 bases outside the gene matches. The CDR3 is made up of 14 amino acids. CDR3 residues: CATSSGGPTGELFF. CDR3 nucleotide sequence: TGTGCCACCAGTAGCGGGGGGCCCACCGGGGAGCTGTTTTTT.

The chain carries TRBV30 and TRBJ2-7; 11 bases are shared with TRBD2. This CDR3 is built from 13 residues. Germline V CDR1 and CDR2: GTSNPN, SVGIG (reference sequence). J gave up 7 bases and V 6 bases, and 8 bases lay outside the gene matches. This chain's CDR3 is CACSGGAAGEQYF. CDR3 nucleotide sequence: TGTGCCTGTAGCGGGGGGGCAGCGGGAGAGCAGTACTTC.

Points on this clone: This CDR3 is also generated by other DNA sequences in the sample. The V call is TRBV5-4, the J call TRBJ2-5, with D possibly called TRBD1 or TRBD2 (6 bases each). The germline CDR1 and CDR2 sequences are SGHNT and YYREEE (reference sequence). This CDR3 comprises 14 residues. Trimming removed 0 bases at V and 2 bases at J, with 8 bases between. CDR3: CASSLAGAQETQYF. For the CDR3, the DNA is TGTGCCAGCAGCTTGGCGGGGGCGCAAGAGACCCAGTACTTC.

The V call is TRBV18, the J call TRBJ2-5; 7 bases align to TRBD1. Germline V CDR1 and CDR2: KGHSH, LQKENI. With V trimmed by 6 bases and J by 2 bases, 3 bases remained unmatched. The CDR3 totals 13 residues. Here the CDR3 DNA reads TGTGCCAGCTCGCTGGGACAGCAAGAGACCCAGTACTTC. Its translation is CASSLGQQETQYF.

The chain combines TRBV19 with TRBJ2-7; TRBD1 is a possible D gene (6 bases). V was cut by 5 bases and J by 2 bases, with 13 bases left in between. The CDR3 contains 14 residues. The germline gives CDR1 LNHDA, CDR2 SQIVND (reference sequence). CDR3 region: CASSPTDRPYEQYF. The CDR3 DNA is TGTGCCAGTAGTCCAACCGACAGGCCCTACGAGCAGTACTTC.

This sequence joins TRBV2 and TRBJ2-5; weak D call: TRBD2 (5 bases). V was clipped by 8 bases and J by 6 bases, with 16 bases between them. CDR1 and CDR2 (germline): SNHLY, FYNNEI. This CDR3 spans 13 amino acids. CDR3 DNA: TGTGCCAGCCGCCCATTACGGGGTCAGACCCAGTACTTC. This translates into CASRPLRGQTQYF.

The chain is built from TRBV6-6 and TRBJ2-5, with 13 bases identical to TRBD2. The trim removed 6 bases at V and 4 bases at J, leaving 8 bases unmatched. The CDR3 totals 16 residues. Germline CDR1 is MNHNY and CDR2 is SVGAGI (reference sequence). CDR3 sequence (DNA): TGTGCCAGCAGCCGCCTACTAGCGGGGGGGCGAGAGACCCAGTACTTC. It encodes CASSRLLAGGRETQYF.

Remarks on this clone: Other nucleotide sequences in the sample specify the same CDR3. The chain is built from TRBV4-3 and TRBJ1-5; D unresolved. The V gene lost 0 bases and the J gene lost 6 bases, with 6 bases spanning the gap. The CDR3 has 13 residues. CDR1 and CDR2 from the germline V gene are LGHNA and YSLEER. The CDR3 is CASSQDSGQPQHF. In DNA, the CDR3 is TGCGCCAGCAGCCAAGATTCGGGTCAGCCCCAGCATTTT.

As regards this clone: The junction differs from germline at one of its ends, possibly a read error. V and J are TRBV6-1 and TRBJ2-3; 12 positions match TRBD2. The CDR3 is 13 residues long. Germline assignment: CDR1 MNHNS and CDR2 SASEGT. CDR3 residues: CASSSRTSGAFRF. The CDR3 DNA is TGTGCCAGCAGTTCTCGGACTAGCGGGGCCTTCCGTTTT.

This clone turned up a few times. Here the CDR3 reads CSGASYNEQFF. DNA for the CDR3: TGCAGTGGCGCATCCTACAATGAGCAGTTCTTC. V usage is TRBV20-1 and J usage is TRBJ2-1; D ambiguous. Per germline, CDR1 DFQATT and CDR2 SNEGSKA (reference sequence). The CDR3 is 11 amino acids. V was trimmed by 7 bases and J by 1 base, leaving 5 bases between them.

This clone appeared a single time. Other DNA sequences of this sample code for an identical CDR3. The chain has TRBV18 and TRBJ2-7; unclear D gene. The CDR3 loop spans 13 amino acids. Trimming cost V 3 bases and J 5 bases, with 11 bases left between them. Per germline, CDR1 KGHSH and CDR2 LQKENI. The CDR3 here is CASSPPNSNEQYF. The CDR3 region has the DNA TGTGCCAGCTCACCTCCCAATTCTAACGAGCAGTACTTC.

The CDR3 is CASSEDRVSNEKLFF. The CDR3 DNA reads TGTGCCAGCAGTGAGGACAGGGTTAGTAATGAAAAACTGTTTTTT. The chain recombines TRBV6-1 with TRBJ1-4; TRBD1 matches at 8 bases. The germline V gene encodes CDR1 MNHNS and CDR2 SASEGT. The CDR3 is 15 residues long. Trimming cost V 3 bases and J 4 bases; bases outside gene matches: 4.

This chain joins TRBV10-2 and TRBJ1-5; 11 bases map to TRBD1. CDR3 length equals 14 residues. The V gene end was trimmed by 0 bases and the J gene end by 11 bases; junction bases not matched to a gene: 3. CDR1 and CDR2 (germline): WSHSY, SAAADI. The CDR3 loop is CASSESGQGGTQHF. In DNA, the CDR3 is TGCGCCAGCAGTGAGTCGGGACAGGGGGGTACCCAGCATTTT.

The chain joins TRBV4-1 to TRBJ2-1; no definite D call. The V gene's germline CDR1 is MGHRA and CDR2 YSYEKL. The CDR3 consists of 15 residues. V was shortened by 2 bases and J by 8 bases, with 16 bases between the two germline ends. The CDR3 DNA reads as TGCGCCAGCAGCCAATCGGCAAGCCTCGAGGATGAGCAGTTCTTC. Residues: CASSQSASLEDEQFF.

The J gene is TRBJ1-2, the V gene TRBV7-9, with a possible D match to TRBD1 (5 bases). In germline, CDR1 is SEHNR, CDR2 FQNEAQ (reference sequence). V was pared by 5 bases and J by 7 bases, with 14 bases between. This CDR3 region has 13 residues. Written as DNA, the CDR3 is TGTGCCAGCAGCCGTACTTCAGGGCCTGGCTACACCTTC. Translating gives CASSRTSGPGYTF.

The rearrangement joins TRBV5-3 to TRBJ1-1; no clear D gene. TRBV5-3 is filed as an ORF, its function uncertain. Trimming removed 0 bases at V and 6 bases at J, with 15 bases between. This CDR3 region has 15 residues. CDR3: CARSLVCANSPEAFF. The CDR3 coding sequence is TGTGCCAGAAGCTTGGTTTGCGCTAATTCCCCTGAAGCTTTCTTT.

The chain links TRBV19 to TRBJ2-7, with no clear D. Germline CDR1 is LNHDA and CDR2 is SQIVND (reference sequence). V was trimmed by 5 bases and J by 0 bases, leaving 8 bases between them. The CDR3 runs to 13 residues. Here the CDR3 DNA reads TGTGCCAGTAGTTATGGACCCTCCTACGAGCAGTACTTC. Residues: CASSYGPSYEQYF.

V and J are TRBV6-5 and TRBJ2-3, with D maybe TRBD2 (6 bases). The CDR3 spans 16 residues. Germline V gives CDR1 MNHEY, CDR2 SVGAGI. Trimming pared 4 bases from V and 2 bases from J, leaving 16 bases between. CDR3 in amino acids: CASSLHPTSNTDTQYF. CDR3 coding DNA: TGTGCCAGCAGTTTACACCCCACTAGCAACACAGATACGCAGTATTTT.